Each of the 21 T cell receptor beta chains below was sequenced from the same sample in a study of T cell repertoires in cytomegalovirus infection. Their antigens are not known. Via MiXCR, TCRdb re-called the reads, giving one row per CDR3 protein. The profile shows fewer than 1,000,000 distinct CDR3 sequences, around 32% of them singletons. The sample in question was cultured CD8+ T cells from PBMCs, obtained from culture after CMV antigen stimulation. The origin of the receptors is a human donor in good health (CMV status not recorded). Some clones in this sample may be carry-over from other donors' samples.

The chain employs TRBV6-5 and TRBJ2-7; TRBD1 matches 8 bases. The V gene end was trimmed by 5 bases and the J gene end by 3 bases; junction bases not matched to a gene: 3. The CDR3 is made up of 13 amino acids. CDR1 and CDR2 from the germline V gene are MNHEY and SVGAGI. The CDR3 here is CASSRGQVYEQYF. In DNA form, the CDR3 reads TGTGCCAGCAGTAGGGGACAGGTCTACGAGCAGTACTTC.

In this sample, this clonotype turned up a few times. The CDR3 reads CASTKNEGEQYF. In nucleotides, the CDR3 is TGTGCCAGCACCAAAAATGAGGGCGAGCAGTACTTC. The chain joins TRBV7-2 to TRBJ2-7, with a possible D match to TRBD2 (5 bases). Germline CDR1 reads SGHTA; CDR2 reads FQGNSA. The CDR3 has 12 residues. Trimming left V 7 bases short and J 6 bases short, with 13 bases between.

As DNA, the CDR3 is TGTGCCAGCAGCTACGCCGGGGAGGGAGAGACCCAGTACTTC. It specifies CASSYAGEGETQYF. The chain couples TRBV5-4 to TRBJ2-5, with TRBD2 matching over 7 bases. The CDR3 length is 14 residues. J was trimmed by 4 bases and V by 3 bases; bases with no gene match: 6. From germline, CDR1 is SGHNT and CDR2 YYREEE (reference sequence).

A few counts support this clonotype. This chain connects TRBV27 to TRBJ2-7; no definite D call. CDR1 MNHEY and CDR2 SMNVEV come from the germline V gene (reference sequence). CDR3 length: 15 amino acids. Trimming took off 1 base at V and 4 bases at J, with 14 bases between the two ends. The CDR3 DNA reads as TGTGCCAGCAGTTTATTCCGAGGTATTGGATACGAGCAGTACTTC. It specifies CASSLFRGIGYEQYF.

This clonotype has a handful of counts. The chain has TRBV20-1 and TRBJ2-7; maybe TRBD1 (5 bases). The CDR3 is 12 residues long. V dropped 0 bases and J dropped 6 bases, with 9 bases sitting between them. Germline assignment: CDR1 DFQATT and CDR2 SNEGSKA (reference sequence). In DNA form, the CDR3 reads TGCAGTGCTAGAGATCAGGGCCGCGAGCAGTACGTC. Translated, it gives CSARDQGREQYV.

This clonotype occurred a few times. The chain has TRBV6-1 and TRBJ2-3, with 9 bases fitting TRBD2. CDR1 is MNHNS, CDR2 SASEGT, per germline. This CDR3 has 17 residues. After removal of 7 bases from V and 3 bases from J, the junction contained 14 bases not matched to a gene. CDR3 loop: CASIQPPGLAWTDTQYF. The CDR3 DNA reads as TGTGCCAGCATCCAACCCCCGGGACTAGCATGGACAGATACGCAGTATTTT.

The chain carries TRBV10-3 and TRBJ2-1, with 9 nucleotides matching TRBD2. This CDR3 is 15 amino acids long. V shed 3 bases and J 3 bases; nucleotides not matched to a gene: 3. Germline lookup yields CDR1 ENHRY and CDR2 SYGVKD. The CDR3 DNA sequence: TGTGCCATCAGTGATGCTAGCGGGGTCTACAATGAGCAGTTCTTC. Its translation: CAISDASGVYNEQFF.

This clonotype appeared many times. The CDR3 region is CASSYPSGGDEQFF. Written as DNA, the CDR3 is TGTGCCAGCAGCTACCCTAGCGGGGGCGATGAGCAGTTCTTC. The gene calls are TRBV11-2 and TRBJ2-1, with 10 bases identical to TRBD2. Germline V gene lookup returns CDR1 SGHAT and CDR2 FQNNGV. The V and J ends lost 4 bases and 8 bases, in that order; junction bases with no gene match: 5. This CDR3 region has 14 residues. Drawing the rest from reference TRBV11-2 and TRBJ2-1, the complete variable domain is EAGVAQSPRYKIIEKRQSVAFWCNPISGHATLYWYQQILGQGPKLLIQFQNNGVVDDSQLPKDRFSAERLKGVDSTLKIQPAKLEDSAVYLCASSYPSGGDEQFFGPGTRLTVL.

This clonotype was seen ten or more times. The chain links TRBV11-2 to TRBJ2-3, with 8 bases aligning to TRBD2. This CDR3 contains 18 residues. Germline-derived CDR1 and CDR2 are SGHAT and FQNNGV. V was clipped by 3 bases and J by 0 bases; unmatched bases: 11. The CDR3 region has the DNA TGTGCCAGCAGCTTGCGGGGGGACGTTTATACTAGCACAGATACGCAGTATTTT. Translating it yields CASSLRGDVYTSTDTQYF.

V is TRBV12-3 or TRBV12-4 and J is TRBJ1-1; 7 positions match TRBD1. The trim removed 6 bases at V and 11 bases at J, leaving 15 bases unmatched. The CDR3 runs to 14 residues. The CDR3 protein is CASSPRQGVADAFF. The CDR3, as DNA: TGTGCCAGCAGCCCCCGACAGGGTGTTGCGGATGCTTTCTTT.

This chain joins TRBV14 and TRBJ1-4; no definite D call. Germline V gene lookup returns CDR1 SGHDN and CDR2 FVKESK. The CDR3 loop spans 14 amino acids. V gave up 2 bases and J gave up 7 bases, with 11 bases separating them. CDR3 nucleotide sequence: TGTGCCAGCAGCCAATTCCGGACCAGTGAAAAACTGTTTTTT. Translated: CASSQFRTSEKLFF. The complete variable domain, with remaining parts taken from reference TRBV14 and TRBJ1-4, reads EAGVTQFPSHSVIEKGQTVTLRCDPISGHDNLYWYRRVMGKEIKFLLHFVKESKQDESGMPNNRFLAERTGGTYSTLKVQPAELEDSGVYFCASSQFRTSEKLFFGSGTQLSVL.

The chain has TRBV11-3 and TRBJ2-1, with 10 positions matching TRBD2. Germline CDR1 is SGHNT and CDR2 is YENEEA. The CDR3 totals 15 residues. Trimming cost V 5 bases and J 4 bases; bases outside gene matches: 5. The CDR3 region is CASSPDSGGYNEQFF. CDR3 in DNA: TGTGCCAGCAGCCCGGATAGCGGGGGGTACAATGAGCAGTTCTTC.

The CDR3 sequence is CASSFRDREETQYF. The CDR3 coding sequence is TGTGCCAGCAGCTTCCGGGACAGGGAAGAGACCCAGTACTTC. The rearrangement links TRBV7-2 to TRBJ2-5, with TRBD1 matching 9 bases. This CDR3 has 14 amino acids. The V and J ends lost 3 bases and 3 bases, in that order; junction bases with no gene match: 2. CDR1 is SGHTA and CDR2 is FQGNSA in the germline V gene. The whole variable domain, filled in from reference TRBV7-2 and TRBJ2-5, reads GAGVSQSPSNKVTEKGKDVELRCDPISGHTALYWYRQSLGQGLEFLIYFQGNSAPDKSGLPSDRFSAERTGGSVSTLTIQRTQQEDSAVYLCASSFRDREETQYFGPGTRLLVL.

This clonotype was seen many times. Here the CDR3 DNA reads TGTGCCAGCAGCCCTAGGGTTTATGGGGCCAACGTCCTGACTTTC. It yields the protein CASSPRVYGANVLTF. The chain is built from TRBV12-3 or TRBV12-4 and TRBJ2-6; D uncertain. The CDR3 consists of 15 residues. V gave up 6 bases and J gave up 3 bases, with 12 bases separating them.

The chain couples TRBV4-3 to TRBJ1-4, with a possible D match to TRBD1 (5 bases). The CDR3 is made up of 16 amino acids. Germline values: CDR1 LGHNA, CDR2 YSLEER. The germline V and J ends were trimmed by 0 bases and 8 bases, with 16 bases remaining between them. As DNA, the CDR3 is TGCGCCAGCAGCCAAGATTTGGGGCAGGCACGGGAAAAACTGTTTTTT. Protein: CASSQDLGQAREKLFF.

As concerns this clonotype: Because the CDR3 is missing its conserved closing phenylalanine or tryptophan, this is likely a read error. The genes are TRBV7-6 and TRBJ1-2; 8 bases line up with TRBD1. The CDR3 is 16 amino acids. The J segment lost 6 bases and the V segment lost 3 bases, leaving 12 bases of the junction unmatched. CDR1 is SGHVS, CDR2 FNYEAQ, per germline. The CDR3 nucleotides are TGTGCCAGCAGCTTGTCAGGGACAGGTGGGGGGAATGGCTACACCCTC. It is translated as CASSLSGTGGGNGYTL.

The chain joins TRBV6-8 to TRBJ1-2; 8 bases match TRBD1. Germline CDR1 and CDR2: MNHGY and SAAAGT. The CDR3 runs 14 residues. Losses at the gene ends were 2 bases for V and 6 bases for J; bases not matched to a gene: 5. This CDR3 is CASSYVGQGNGYTF. CDR3 coding DNA: TGTGCCAGCAGTTACGTCGGACAGGGTAATGGCTACACCTTC.

This clonotype was picked up many times. The chain uses TRBV7-9 and TRBJ1-5; a weak D match, TRBD1 (5 bases). Germline values: CDR1 SEHNR, CDR2 FQNEAQ (reference sequence). V lost 5 bases and J 10 bases, leaving 21 bases between the germline ends. This CDR3 is built from 15 residues. The CDR3 DNA sequence: TGTGCCAGCAGCCCGATTACAGGTGGCGAACACCCCCAGCATTTT. Amino acids: CASSPITGGEHPQHF.

The CDR3 loop is CASSIRDRGSNNEQFF. The CDR3 bases are TGTGCCAGCAGTATACGGGACAGGGGTTCCAACAATGAGCAGTTCTTC. The V and J genes are TRBV2 and TRBJ2-1, with TRBD1 matching 10 bases. V shed 5 bases and J 5 bases; nucleotides not matched to a gene: 9. The CDR3 loop spans 16 amino acids. The germline V gene encodes CDR1 SNHLY and CDR2 FYNNEI.

A word on this clonotype: Being one base from a much bigger clone, this may be a read error. The genes are TRBV4-3 and TRBJ2-3, with D hard to call. V dropped 0 bases and J dropped 2 bases, with 6 bases sitting between them. The CDR3 is 14 residues long. Germline V gene data show CDR1 as LGHNA and CDR2 as YSLEER. CDR3 region: CASSQDADTDTQYF. CDR3 nucleotide sequence: TGCGCCAGCAGCCAAGATGCCGACACAGATACGCAGTATTTT.

The DNA for the CDR3 is TGTGCCAGCCGAAACACGGGACATTTGGAAGCTTTCTTT. It encodes CASRNTGHLEAFF. The chain combines TRBV2 with TRBJ1-1, with a weak D call TRBD1 (6 bases). With 8 bases removed from V and 8 bases from J, the gap between germline ends came to 18 bases. Germline loops: CDR1 SNHLY, CDR2 FYNNEI. The CDR3 extends over 13 amino acids.